Given below is one T cell receptor beta chain in context. Under the authors' procedure: Reference gene primer amplification yielded estimated nucleated cell counts. The assay was immunoSEQ multiplex PCR, and TCRdb's table has in-frame clones only and misses some. The DNA gave D and trimming, while V, J and clone size come from that table. This sample yields about 32,000 clones, of which roughly 87% are seen a single time; over 0.95% belongs to the top ten. V lost 0 bases and J lost 7; bases outside the gene matches: 8. Germline loops: CDR1 MNHNY, CDR2 SVGAGI (reference sequence). CDR3 length: 15 residues. The sample belongs to a study of blood T cell repertoires in COVID-19. Study details: The United States, Italy and Spain were the sources of the acute and convalescent COVID-19 samples.

This chain uses TRBV6-6 with TRBJ1-2; TRBD1 aligns across 7 bases. The source is a man aged 65 to 85 with active or convalescent COVID-19. Sequencing was carried out using peripheral blood. CDR3 loop: CASSYSFDREGGYTF. CDR3 nucleotides: TGTGCCAGCAGTTACTCGTTCGACAGGGAAGGTGGCTACACCTTC.